These 21 T cell receptor beta chains share one sample of origin, sequenced in a study of Tregs in tolerant kidney transplant recipients. The method was immunoSEQ multiplex PCR; TCRdb's version includes in-frame clones alone and lacks a portion of them. Among tens of thousands of clones listed, 70% to 90% were seen once. Mixed chimerism was transient after nonmyeloablative marrow transplants from related graft donors. Source: CD4+ T cells from blood (PBMCs), taken 6 months after the transplant. The receptor set was obtained from a human patient who received a combined kidney and bone marrow transplant. Among the T cells, some may be from the graft donor.

The chain employs TRBV18 and TRBJ2-1; 8 positions match TRBD1. The V gene end was trimmed by 6 bases and the J gene end by 6 bases; junction bases not matched to a gene: 10. Germline CDR1 is KGHSH and CDR2 is LQKENI. The CDR3 totals 15 residues. The CDR3, as DNA: TGTGCCAGCTCGCTCCGGGACAGGTCAGGCAATGAGCAGTTCTTC. It specifies CASSLRDRSGNEQFF.

The V gene is TRBV7-2, the J gene TRBJ2-7; maybe TRBD2 (5 bases). CDR1 and CDR2 from the germline V gene are SGHTA and FQGNSA. CDR3 length equals 11 residues. V was cut by 3 bases and J by 6 bases, with 6 bases left in between. CDR3: CASSFEGEQYF. The CDR3 coding sequence is TGTGCCAGCAGCTTCGAGGGCGAGCAGTACTTC. Using reference TRBV7-2 and TRBJ2-7 for the parts outside the CDR3, the full variable domain is GAGVSQSPSNKVTEKGKDVELRCDPISGHTALYWYRQSLGQGLEFLIYFQGNSAPDKSGLPSDRFSAERTGGSVSTLTIQRTQQEDSAVYLCASSFEGEQYFGPGTRLTVT.

The V gene is TRBV6-4, the J gene TRBJ2-1, with D maybe TRBD1 (6 bases). The V end was cut by 6 bases, the J end by 7 bases, with 19 bases between. This CDR3 is built from 15 residues. In germline, CDR1 is MRHNA, CDR2 SNTAGT. The CDR3 protein is CASRESAGAENEQFF. DNA for the CDR3: TGTGCCAGCAGAGAAAGCGCAGGGGCCGAGAATGAGCAGTTCTTC.

The chain has TRBV2 and TRBJ2-5; perhaps TRBD2 as D (6 bases). The CDR3 contains 13 residues. From germline, CDR1 is SNHLY and CDR2 FYNNEI. V was cut by 8 bases and J by 5 bases, with 15 bases left in between. This CDR3 reads CASVREGRETQYF. The CDR3 coding sequence is TGTGCCAGCGTCAGAGAGGGGAGGGAGACCCAGTACTTC.

V usage is TRBV21-1 and J usage is TRBJ2-3; the table gives TRBD2 as D, unverified against the DNA. TRBV21-1 is recorded as a pseudogene. This CDR3 spans 15 amino acids. CDR3 sequence (DNA): TGTGCCAGCAGCAAAGCTGGGGGGGGCCCAGATACGCAGTATTTT. It yields the protein CASSKAGGGPDTQYF.

The DNA for the CDR3 is TGCGCCAGCAGCCATTCACAAGCAGGCAAAAACATTCAGTACTTC. Translated: CASSHSQAGKNIQYF. The chain uses TRBV4-1 and TRBJ2-4, with D unclear. V was clipped by 3 bases and J by 3 bases, with 12 bases between them. The length of the CDR3 is 15 residues. The germline V gene has CDR1 MGHRA and CDR2 YSYEKL.

This clone was detected only once. The V call is TRBV5-4, the J call TRBJ1-1; D unclear. The CDR3 length is 15 residues. The ends were cut back, 0 bases at V and 1 base at J, with 10 bases in the middle. Germline CDR1 is SGHNT and CDR2 is YYREEE (reference sequence). The chain's CDR3 is CASSLAGMRNTEAFF. As DNA, the CDR3 is TGTGCCAGCAGCTTGGCGGGGATGCGGAACACTGAAGCTTTCTTT.

V gene TRBV5-1 combines with J gene TRBJ1-1, with a tentative D call TRBD1 (5 bases). Trimming took 4 bases from V and 3 from J, leaving 16 bases between them. CDR1 and CDR2 from the germline V gene are SGHRS and YFSETQ. This CDR3 spans 15 amino acids. The CDR3 DNA reads TGCGCCAGCAGCCGGGGGGGGGTAGGAGACACTGAAGCTTTCTTT. Translating it yields CASSRGGVGDTEAFF.

J is TRBJ2-5 and V is TRBV27, with 8 positions matching TRBD2. The end of the DNA fits TRBJ2-7 better, so the J call may be wrong. CDR3 size: 13 residues. CDR1 and CDR2 from the germline V gene are MNHEY and SMNVEV (reference sequence). The DNA of the CDR3 is TGTGCCAGCAGTTTTCTAGCGGGCTACGAGCAGTACTTC. Its protein is CASSFLAGYEQYF.

As DNA, the CDR3 is TGTGCCAGCAGGGGACAGGGCGGGGATCAGCCCCAGCATTTT. Protein product: CASRGQGGDQPQHF. The rearrangement joins TRBV6-5 to TRBJ1-5; 9 nucleotides line up with TRBD1. The CDR3 sequence is 14 residues long. V trimming: 6 bases; J trimming: 5 bases; junction bases outside the gene matches: 5. Germline assignment: CDR1 MNHEY and CDR2 SVGAGI.

This clone was observed a handful of times. The identical CDR3 is also encoded by other nucleotide sequences in the sample. V usage is TRBV27 and J usage is TRBJ2-7, with TRBD1 matching 9 bases. The CDR3 spans 15 residues. The trim removed 1 base at V and 0 bases at J, leaving 1 base unmatched. The germline V gene has CDR1 MNHEY and CDR2 SMNVEV (reference sequence). CDR3 DNA sequence: TGTGCCAGCAGTTTATTGGGACAGGGCTCCTACGAGCAGTACTTC. It translates to CASSLLGQGSYEQYF.

V and J are TRBV12-5 and TRBJ2-1; 7 nucleotides match TRBD1. J gave up 1 base and V 5 bases, and 11 bases lay outside the gene matches. The germline V gene has CDR1 LGHNT and CDR2 FRNRAP. The CDR3 is made up of 17 amino acids. The CDR3: CASGRWDSVPSYNEQFF. In nucleotides, the CDR3 is TGTGCTAGTGGTCGATGGGACAGTGTCCCTTCCTACAATGAGCAGTTCTTC.

V and J are TRBV7-2 and TRBJ2-3, with 7 bases identical to TRBD1. CDR1 is SGHTA and CDR2 is FQGNSA in the germline V gene. Unmatched junction bases numbered 2, after V lost 2 bases and J lost 3 bases. The length of the CDR3 is 14 residues. The CDR3 DNA reads as TGTGCCAGCAGCTTACGACAGGGAACAGATACGCAGTATTTT. Amino acid sequence: CASSLRQGTDTQYF.

The V gene is TRBV10-3, the J gene TRBJ1-5; a weak D match, TRBD1 (6 bases). The CDR3 has 15 residues. Between the trimmed V and J ends, which lost 0 bases and 6 bases, there was a span of 12 bases. The germline gives CDR1 ENHRY, CDR2 SYGVKD. CDR3 in amino acids: CAISESTAGVQPQHF. DNA of the CDR3: TGTGCCATCAGTGAGTCGACGGCAGGGGTTCAGCCCCAGCATTTT.

Remarks on this clone: Other DNA sequences in this specimen translate into the identical CDR3. The chain carries TRBV7-9 and TRBJ1-6, with D perhaps TRBD1 (5 bases). V was shortened by 5 bases and J by 5 bases, with 7 bases between the two germline ends. This CDR3 comprises 13 residues. Germline V gene lookup returns CDR1 SEHNR and CDR2 FQNEAQ (reference sequence). The CDR3, as DNA: TGTGCCAGCAGCCGGGGGGATAATTCACCCCTCCACTTT. Encoded protein: CASSRGDNSPLHF.

This clone was picked up one time. V and J are TRBV12-2 and TRBJ2-1; the table gives TRBD2 as D, unverified against the DNA. TRBV12-2 is labeled a pseudogene. The CDR3 length is 21 residues. Here the CDR3 DNA reads TGTGCAAGTCGCGCCGTAAGAACTTTTAGGCTAGTCTTAAAAGAATACAATGAGCAGTTCTTC. This translates into CASRAVRTFRLVLKEYNEQFF.

V is TRBV6-5 and J is TRBJ1-1; D not certain. The V end was cut by 2 bases, the J end by 7 bases, with 11 bases between. Germline V gene data show CDR1 as MNHEY and CDR2 as SVGAGI. This CDR3 contains 13 residues. This CDR3 is CASSYRSDYEAFF. As DNA, the CDR3 is TGTGCCAGCAGTTACCGCTCGGACTATGAAGCTTTCTTT.

This clone has a single count. J is TRBJ1-6 and V is TRBV5-6; a weak D match, TRBD1 (5 bases). Looked up from germline, CDR1 is SGHDT and CDR2 is YYEEEE. V was trimmed by 4 bases and J by 2 bases, leaving 16 bases between them. The CDR3 has 17 amino acids. The CDR3 here is CASSRAGTGAYNSPLHF. DNA of the CDR3: TGTGCCAGCAGCAGAGCAGGGACGGGGGCCTATAATTCACCCCTCCACTTT.

The chain has TRBV5-5 and TRBJ1-1, with D possibly being TRBD1 (5 bases). V was pared by 0 bases and J by 3 bases, with 9 bases between. The germline gives CDR1 SGHKS, CDR2 YYEKEE (reference sequence). This CDR3 is built from 14 residues. CDR3 sequence reads: CASSLAGVDTEAFF. The CDR3 coding sequence is TGTGCCAGCAGCTTGGCGGGGGTGGACACTGAAGCTTTCTTT.

This clone was detected only once. The V call is TRBV5-5, the J call TRBJ1-6; a possible D gene is TRBD1 (6 bases). The CDR3 is 17 amino acids. Germline CDR1 is SGHKS and CDR2 is YYEKEE (reference sequence). V gave up 4 bases and J gave up 0 bases, with 14 bases separating them. The CDR3 sequence: CASSGGAASSYNSPLHF. The CDR3 DNA follows: TGTGCCAGCAGCGGGGGCGCTGCGAGCTCCTATAATTCACCCCTCCACTTT.

The chain employs TRBV5-4 and TRBJ2-2, with D uncertain. CDR1 is SGHNT and CDR2 is YYREEE in the germline V gene (reference sequence). CDR3 length: 13 residues. The V gene lost 2 bases and the J gene lost 0 bases, with 2 bases spanning the gap. The CDR3 protein is CASSFANTGELFF. The DNA for the CDR3 is TGTGCCAGCAGCTTCGCGAACACCGGGGAGCTGTTTTTT.